Listed below are T cell receptor beta chains from one sample, sequenced in a study of T cells expressing NK-cell markers. Reanalyzing the 5' RACE reads, TCRdb keeps one entry per CDR3 protein, without DNA. The sample table sets out about 160,000 distinct CDR3 sequences. The sequenced material came from blood T cells: a sorted CD56 or NKG2C T cell subset, CD4+ or CD8+ T cells, or bulk PBMC T cells (not recorded which). These receptors came from a man aged 18 to 69 in good health. Each CDR3 is given with its conserved first and last residue. Each record gives: CDR3 length, V gene, J gene, CDR3 protein.

CDR3 length: 14
V gene: TRBV7-9
J gene: TRBJ2-1
CDR3 protein: CASSRWDTDTEQFF

CDR3 length: 17
V gene: TRBV9
J gene: TRBJ2-2
CDR3 protein: CASSVATWLASPGELFF

CDR3 length: 15
V gene: TRBV29-1
J gene: TRBJ1-1
CDR3 protein: CSVEETGTATGEAFF

CDR3 length: 16
V gene: TRBV10-3
J gene: TRBJ2-1
CDR3 protein: CAISDSLQGPYNEQFF

CDR3 length: 15
V gene: TRBV5-1
J gene: TRBJ2-5
CDR3 protein: CASSPWTGTQETQYF

CDR3 length: 16
V gene: TRBV7-3
J gene: TRBJ2-5
CDR3 protein: CASSSPRAGQVETQYF

CDR3 length: 16
V gene: TRBV7-9
J gene: TRBJ2-7
CDR3 protein: CASSLVSGPSGYEQYF

CDR3 length: 14
V gene: TRBV5-4
J gene: TRBJ2-7
CDR3 protein: CASSSMDRSYEQYF

CDR3 length: 16
V gene: TRBV9
J gene: TRBJ2-1
CDR3 protein: CASSGGQRNSYNEQFF

CDR3 length: 15
V gene: TRBV7-9
J gene: TRBJ1-1
CDR3 protein: CASSGWDRGNTEAFF

CDR3 length: 17
V gene: TRBV11-1
J gene: TRBJ1-1
CDR3 protein: CASSSEARLGMNTEAFF

CDR3 length: 17
V gene: TRBV15
J gene: TRBJ2-2
CDR3 protein: CATSRELAGGIGGELFF

CDR3 length: 12
V gene: TRBV7-9
J gene: TRBJ1-2
CDR3 protein: CASSSAGFGYTF

CDR3 length: 13
V gene: TRBV19
J gene: TRBJ2-7
CDR3 protein: CASTYSAKGEQYF

CDR3 length: 11
V gene: TRBV6-2/TRBV6-3
J gene: TRBJ2-5
CDR3 protein: CASSYSETQYF

CDR3 length: 14
V gene: TRBV20-1
J gene: TRBJ2-3
CDR3 protein: CSAEVRGGKDTQYF

CDR3 length: 16
V gene: TRBV11-2
J gene: TRBJ1-4
CDR3 protein: CASSLVFLFGDEKLFF

CDR3 length: 13
V gene: TRBV5-4
J gene: TRBJ2-7
CDR3 protein: CASSPPPGDEQYF

CDR3 length: 15
V gene: TRBV6-5
J gene: TRBJ2-5
CDR3 protein: CASSSPDRDRETQYF

CDR3 length: 12
V gene: TRBV7-6
J gene: TRBJ2-7
CDR3 protein: CASSPHVYEQYF

CDR3 length: 13
V gene: TRBV6-1
J gene: TRBJ1-2
CDR3 protein: CANSTGRFYGYTF

CDR3 length: 18
V gene: TRBV5-1
J gene: TRBJ2-6
CDR3 protein: CASRVQSGGSSGANVLTF